Below are 19 T cell receptor beta chains sequenced from a single sample in a study of blood T cell repertoires in COVID-19. The method was immunoSEQ multiplex PCR; TCRdb's version includes in-frame clones alone and lacks a portion of them. The data contain some 160,000 clones, roughly 80% of them singletons. Sequencing input: peripheral blood. The receptor set was obtained from a woman of 80 years or more with COVID-19, enrolled during active disease.

This chain's CDR3 is CASSLGGGPDTQYF. CDR3 bases: TGCGCCAGCAGCTTGGGGGGAGGTCCAGATACGCAGTATTTT. The gene calls are TRBV5-1 and TRBJ2-3; D may be TRBD2 (6 bases). Trimming removed 0 bases from V and 4 bases from J, with 9 bases in between. CDR1 is SGHRS, CDR2 YFSETQ, per germline. The CDR3 loop spans 14 amino acids.

V and J are TRBV3-1 (or the pseudogene TRBV3-2) and TRBJ1-1; the match to TRBD1 covers 7 bases. The germline gives CDR1 LGHDT, CDR2 YNNKEL (reference sequence). This CDR3 region has 13 residues. V shed 0 bases and J 10 bases; nucleotides not matched to a gene: 5. CDR3 sequence: CASSQDPGTAAFF. The CDR3 DNA is TGTGCCAGCAGCCAAGATCCCGGGACAGCAGCTTTCTTT.

The CDR3 region has the DNA TGTGCCAGCAGGCTACAAGGGGAAAGACATAATTCACCCCTCCACTTT. Its protein product is CASRLQGERHNSPLHF. The chain uses TRBV28 and TRBJ1-6; weak D call: TRBD1 (5 bases). Germline V gene lookup returns CDR1 MDHEN and CDR2 SYDVKM. The V end was cut by 6 bases, the J end by 5 bases, with 17 bases between. The CDR3 length is 16 residues.

CDR3 sequence: CASSPPGVAKNIQYF. The CDR3, as DNA: TGTGCCAGCAGCCCGCCGGGAGTGGCCAAAAACATTCAGTACTTC. The J gene is TRBJ2-4, the V gene TRBV3-1 (or the pseudogene TRBV3-2); tentatively, D is TRBD2 (6 bases). V was trimmed by 4 bases and J by 1 base, leaving 11 bases between them. The CDR3 is made up of 15 amino acids. Germline V gene sequence: CDR1 LGHDT, CDR2 YNNKEL (reference sequence).

The gene calls are TRBV27 and TRBJ2-7; 11 bases are a match to TRBD2. Losses at the gene ends were 5 bases for V and 7 bases for J; bases not matched to a gene: 10. Germline V lookup: CDR1 MNHEY, CDR2 SMNVEV (reference sequence). This CDR3 has 15 amino acids. The CDR3 coding sequence is TGTGCCAGCAGTAAGAGACTAGCGGGACCCGGGGAGCAGTACTTC. This translates into CASSKRLAGPGEQYF.

The chain combines TRBV14 with TRBJ2-7; TRBD1 agrees at 7 bases. There are 15 residues in the CDR3. After removal of 2 bases from V and 1 base from J, the junction contained 5 bases not matched to a gene. From germline, CDR1 is SGHDN and CDR2 FVKESK. CDR3 nucleotides: TGTGCCAGCAGCCAACTACAGGGGAGATCCTACGAGCAGTACTTC. As protein: CASSQLQGRSYEQYF.

The genes are TRBV29-1 and TRBJ1-2; 10 bases agree with TRBD1. The CDR3 is 14 residues long. Per germline, CDR1 SQVTM and CDR2 ANQGSEA. Trimming cost V 6 bases and J 5 bases; bases outside gene matches: 9. CDR3 coding DNA: TGCAGCGTATCACCGGGACAGGGGAGTTATGGCTACACCTTC. Translated, it gives CSVSPGQGSYGYTF.

The chain has TRBV25-1 and TRBJ1-1; D not certain. The CDR3 consists of 11 residues. Germline CDR1 and CDR2: MGHDK and SYGVNS. With 8 bases removed from V and 4 bases from J, the gap between germline ends came to 8 bases. DNA of the CDR3: TGTGCCAGCGCGGTACGCACTGAAGCTTTCTTT. It codes for CASAVRTEAFF.

The chain has TRBV5-1 and TRBJ2-3, with TRBD2 matching over 8 bases. The CDR3 spans 15 residues. CDR1 is SGHRS and CDR2 is YFSETQ in the germline V gene. Trimming took 5 bases from V and 9 from J; bases not matched to a gene: 14. The DNA for the CDR3 is TGCGCCAGCAGTATAAGCGGGGGAACTCCGGGCACGCAGTATTTT. This codes for CASSISGGTPGTQYF.

The chain joins TRBV10-1 to TRBJ2-7, with a possible D match to TRBD2 (6 bases). The germline CDR1 and CDR2 sequences are WNHNN and SYGVQD (reference sequence). CDR3 length: 14 residues. Trimming took 4 bases from V and 0 from J, leaving 10 bases between them. The CDR3 is CASSASGDSYEQYF. CDR3 coding DNA: TGCGCCAGCAGTGCTTCGGGGGACTCCTACGAGCAGTACTTC.

This chain links TRBV10-3 with TRBJ2-3; 10 nucleotides agree with TRBD1. The V segment lost 4 bases and the J segment 6 bases; nucleotides outside the gene matches: 10. The CDR3 is 16 residues long. The V gene's germline CDR1 is ENHRY and CDR2 SYGVKD. For the CDR3, the DNA is TGTGCCATCAGTGGGCGGGGGACAGGGGATAGTGATACGCAGTATTTT. Translation gives CAISGRGTGDSDTQYF.

V is TRBV15 and J is TRBJ2-5, with 12 bases aligning to TRBD2. V lost 5 bases and J lost 3; bases outside the gene matches: 7. CDR1 is LNHNV, CDR2 YYDKDF, per germline (reference sequence). The CDR3 is made up of 16 amino acids. The CDR3 loop reads CATSGRLAGAEETQYF. The CDR3 DNA reads as TGTGCCACCAGCGGGAGACTAGCGGGAGCGGAAGAGACCCAGTACTTC.

The chain couples TRBV6-5 to TRBJ1-5, with 9 bases lining up with TRBD1. Looked up from germline, CDR1 is MNHEY and CDR2 is SVGAGI. This CDR3 is built from 14 residues. The J segment lost 7 bases and the V segment lost 8 bases, leaving 9 bases of the junction unmatched. Here the CDR3 DNA reads TGTGCCAGCTGGAATCCGGGACAGGGACAGCCCCAGCATTTT. It translates to CASWNPGQGQPQHF.

The V call is TRBV4-1, the J call TRBJ2-1; perhaps TRBD2 as D (6 bases). Germline CDR1 is MGHRA and CDR2 is YSYEKL. The CDR3 runs to 15 residues. Deletions cut 3 bases from V and 5 bases from J, with 14 bases between. For the CDR3, the DNA is TGCGCCAGCAGCCAGGGCGGGACGAACAACAATGAGCAGTTCTTC. This translates into CASSQGGTNNNEQFF.

A single count supports this clone. The V call is TRBV28, the J call TRBJ2-5; 7 nucleotides match TRBD1. J was trimmed by 5 bases and V by 2 bases; bases with no gene match: 5. Germline V lookup: CDR1 MDHEN, CDR2 SYDVKM. The CDR3 extends over 14 amino acids. DNA for the CDR3: TGTGCCAGCAGTTTAAGGGGGCCGGTGGAGACCCAGTACTTC. The encoded protein is CASSLRGPVETQYF.

This sequence joins TRBV6-1 and TRBJ1-4; perhaps TRBD1 as D (6 bases). The germline V and J ends were trimmed by 0 bases and 4 bases, with 12 bases remaining between them. The length of the CDR3 is 16 residues. Germline CDR1 reads MNHNS; CDR2 reads SASEGT. CDR3: CASSEALGQFNEKLFF. DNA for the CDR3: TGTGCCAGCAGTGAAGCGCTCGGACAGTTTAATGAAAAACTGTTTTTT.

The gene calls are TRBV6-5 and TRBJ1-6, with D unresolved. Germline CDR1 reads MNHEY; CDR2 reads SVGAGI. The CDR3 length is 14 residues. Trimming took off 2 bases at V and 11 bases at J, with 13 bases between the two ends. The CDR3 sequence: CASSYARVRAPLHF. CDR3 DNA: TGTGCCAGCAGTTACGCGAGGGTTCGGGCACCCCTCCACTTT.

The rearrangement links TRBV18 to TRBJ1-1; D call uncertain. V lost 0 bases and J lost 0, with 11 bases in between. CDR3 length: 16 residues. In germline, CDR1 is KGHSH, CDR2 LQKENI. CDR3 amino acids: CASSPPIQQMNTEAFF. The CDR3 nucleotides read TGTGCCAGCTCACCACCAATCCAACAGATGAACACTGAAGCTTTCTTT.

This chain connects TRBV5-1 to TRBJ1-1; unclear D gene. This CDR3 region has 17 residues. CDR1 SGHRS and CDR2 YFSETQ come from the germline V gene. Deletions cut 4 bases from V and 1 base from J, with 20 bases between. The CDR3, as DNA: TGCGCCAGCAGCCCCGATGGCCCCCGCCTTCCGAACACTGAAGCTTTCTTT. Its protein product is CASSPDGPRLPNTEAFF. Supplemented by reference TRBV5-1 and TRBJ1-1, the full variable domain reads KAGVTQTPRYLIKTRGQQVTLSCSPISGHRSVSWYQQTPGQGLQFLFEYFSETQRNKGNFPGRFSGRQFSNSRSEMNVSTLELGDSALYLCASSPDGPRLPNTEAFFGQGTRLTVV.